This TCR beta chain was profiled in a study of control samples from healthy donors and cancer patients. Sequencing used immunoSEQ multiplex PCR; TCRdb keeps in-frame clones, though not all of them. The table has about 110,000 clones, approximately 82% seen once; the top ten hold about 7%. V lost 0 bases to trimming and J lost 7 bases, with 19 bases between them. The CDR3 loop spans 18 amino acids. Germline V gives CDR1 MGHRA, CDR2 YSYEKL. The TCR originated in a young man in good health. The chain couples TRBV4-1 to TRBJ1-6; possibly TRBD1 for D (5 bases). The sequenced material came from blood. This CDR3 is CASSQEGVRGKGNSPLHF. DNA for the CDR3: TGCGCCAGCAGCCAAGAAGGGGTGAGGGGAAAGGGGAATTCACCCCTCCACTTT.